This T cell receptor beta chain was sequenced in a study of control samples from healthy donors and cancer patients. This clone has more than one count but fewer than ten. Some clones are missing from TCRdb's copy, which holds only in-frame ones; the method was immunoSEQ multiplex PCR. The sample holds tens of thousands of clones; around 90% are singletons and the top ten take 1.5% to 2%. The V gene's germline CDR1 is MRHNA and CDR2 SNTAGT. The length of the CDR3 is 16 residues. V gave up 6 bases and J gave up 10 bases, with 22 bases separating them. The chain uses TRBV6-4 and TRBJ1-6; a weak D match, TRBD1 (5 bases). The TCR sequence derives from a man between 35 and 55 years old with colorectal cancer. Sequencing was performed on PBMCs. The CDR3 protein is CASSPSAGPSGSPLHF. In nucleotides, the CDR3 is TGTGCCAGCAGCCCCTCGGCGGGACCATCGGGCTCACCCCTCCACTTT.